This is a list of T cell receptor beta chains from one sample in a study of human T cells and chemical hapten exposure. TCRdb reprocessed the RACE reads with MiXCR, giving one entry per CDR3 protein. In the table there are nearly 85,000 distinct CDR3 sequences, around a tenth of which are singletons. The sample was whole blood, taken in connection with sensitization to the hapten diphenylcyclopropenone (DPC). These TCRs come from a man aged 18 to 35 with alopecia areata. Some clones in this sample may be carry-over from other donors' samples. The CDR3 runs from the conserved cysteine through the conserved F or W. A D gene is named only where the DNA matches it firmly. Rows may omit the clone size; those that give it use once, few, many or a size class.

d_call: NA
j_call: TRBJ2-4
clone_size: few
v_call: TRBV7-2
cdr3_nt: TGTGCCAGCAGCTTAAGTAGGGCTGGCAAAAACATTCAGTACTTC
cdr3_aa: CASSLSRAGKNIQYF

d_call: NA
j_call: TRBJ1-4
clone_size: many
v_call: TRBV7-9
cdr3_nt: TGTGCCAGCAGCCACGAGGCCGGATTGCGTGAAAAACTGTTTTTT
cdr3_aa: CASSHEAGLREKLFF

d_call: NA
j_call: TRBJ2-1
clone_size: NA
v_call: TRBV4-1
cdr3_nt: TGCGCCAGCAGCCAAGATAGGACACAGTTCGATGAGCAGTTCTTC
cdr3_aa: CASSQDRTQFDEQFF

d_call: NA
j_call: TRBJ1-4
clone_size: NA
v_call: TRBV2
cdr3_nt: TGTGCCAGCAGGGCGGAGAAACTGTTTTTT
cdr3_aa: CASRAEKLFF

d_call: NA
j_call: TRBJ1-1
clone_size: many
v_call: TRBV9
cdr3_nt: TGTGCCAGCAGCGTAGCAGGGAATACTGAAGCTTTCTTT
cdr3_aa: CASSVAGNTEAFF

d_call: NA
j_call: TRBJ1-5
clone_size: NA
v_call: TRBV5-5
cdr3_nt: TGTGCCAGCAGCTTGGGGGGCCCGCCTAGGCATTTT
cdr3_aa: CASSLGGPPRHF

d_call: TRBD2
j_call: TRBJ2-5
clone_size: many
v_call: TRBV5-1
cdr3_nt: TGCGCCAGCAGCTTATCGGGGGGATCCCAAGAGACCCAGTACTTC
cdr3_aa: CASSLSGGSQETQYF

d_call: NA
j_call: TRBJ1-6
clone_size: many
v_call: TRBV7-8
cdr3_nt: TGTGCCAGCAGCTCGAGGACAGCCCAGAGCTCCTATAATTCACCCCTCCACTTT
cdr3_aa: CASSSRTAQSSYNSPLHF

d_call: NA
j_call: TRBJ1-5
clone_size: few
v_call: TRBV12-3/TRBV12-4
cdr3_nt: TGTGCCAGCAGTTTATTGGGGAACAATCAGCCCCAGCATTTT
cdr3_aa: CASSLLGNNQPQHF

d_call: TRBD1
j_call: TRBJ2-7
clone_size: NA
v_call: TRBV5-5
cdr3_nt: TGTGCCAGCACCCTGTCCGGACAGGGGAGCGCCTACGAGCAGTACTTC
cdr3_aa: CASTLSGQGSAYEQYF

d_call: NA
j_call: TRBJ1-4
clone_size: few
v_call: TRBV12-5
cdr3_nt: TGTGCTAGTGGTACGCATACAGGGGAAAAACTGTTTTTT
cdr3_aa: CASGTHTGEKLFF

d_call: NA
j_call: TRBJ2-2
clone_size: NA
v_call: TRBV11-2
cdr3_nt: TGTGCCAGCAGCTTAGTTCACCCCACAGGGCCCGGGGAGCTGTTTTTT
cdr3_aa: CASSLVHPTGPGELFF

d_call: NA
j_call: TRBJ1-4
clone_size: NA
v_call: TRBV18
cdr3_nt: TGTGCCAGCTCACTCTACACGACATCAACTAATGAAAAACTGTTTTTT
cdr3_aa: CASSLYTTSTNEKLFF

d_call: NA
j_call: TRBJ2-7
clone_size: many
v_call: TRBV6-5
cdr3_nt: TGTGCCAGCAGTTTTACTCGGACATTCTCCTACGAGCAGTACTTC
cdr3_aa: CASSFTRTFSYEQYF

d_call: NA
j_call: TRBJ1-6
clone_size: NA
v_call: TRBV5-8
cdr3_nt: TGTGCCAGCAGCCCCAGGGAGAGCTCCTATAATTCACCCCTCCACTTT
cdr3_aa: CASSPRESSYNSPLHF

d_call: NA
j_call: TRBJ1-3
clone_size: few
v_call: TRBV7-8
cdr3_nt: TGTGCCAGCAGCCTTCGGACAGTCCGTGGAAACACCATATATTTT
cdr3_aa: CASSLRTVRGNTIYF

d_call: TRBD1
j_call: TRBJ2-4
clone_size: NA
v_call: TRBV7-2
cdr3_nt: TGTGCCAGCAGCTCGACAGGGGGCAAAAACATTCAGTACTTC
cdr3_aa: CASSSTGGKNIQYF

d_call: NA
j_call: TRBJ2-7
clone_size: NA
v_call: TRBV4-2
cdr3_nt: TGTGCCAGCAGCCAAGATTATGGCGGCTCCTACGAGCAGTACTTC
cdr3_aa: CASSQDYGGSYEQYF

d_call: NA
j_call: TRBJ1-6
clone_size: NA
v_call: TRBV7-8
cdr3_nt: TGTGCCAGCAGCCTAGGACGGATCTATAATTCACCCCTCCACTTT
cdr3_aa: CASSLGRIYNSPLHF

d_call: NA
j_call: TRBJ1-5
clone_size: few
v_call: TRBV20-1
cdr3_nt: TGCAGTGCTAGAGATGATCGAGGGAGCAATCAGCCCCAGCATTTT
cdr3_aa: CSARDDRGSNQPQHF

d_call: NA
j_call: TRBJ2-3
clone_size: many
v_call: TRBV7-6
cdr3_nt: TGTGCCAGCAGCATAAGCGGTTCGACAGATACGCAGTATTTT
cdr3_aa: CASSISGSTDTQYF

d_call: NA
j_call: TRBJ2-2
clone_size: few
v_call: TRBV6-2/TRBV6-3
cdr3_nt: TGTGCCAGCAGTACCCAGGGGTCCCGCACCGGGGAGCTGTTTTTT
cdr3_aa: CASSTQGSRTGELFF

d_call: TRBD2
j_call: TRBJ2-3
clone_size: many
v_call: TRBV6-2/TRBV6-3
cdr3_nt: TGTGCCAGCACGGGACTAGCGGGGGAGACAGATACGCAGTATTTT
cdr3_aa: CASTGLAGETDTQYF

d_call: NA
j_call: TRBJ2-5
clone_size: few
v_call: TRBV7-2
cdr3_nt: TGTGCCAGCAGCTTCTACGGGACCCAGTACTTC
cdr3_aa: CASSFYGTQYF

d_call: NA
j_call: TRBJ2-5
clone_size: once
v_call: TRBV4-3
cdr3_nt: TGCGCCAGCAGCCAAGATTCCCACAGGGCGGAGACCCAGTACTTC
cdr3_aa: CASSQDSHRAETQYF

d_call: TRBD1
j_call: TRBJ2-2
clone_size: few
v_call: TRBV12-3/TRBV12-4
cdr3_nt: TGTGCCAGCAGTTCCGGGACAGGGGTCACCGGGGAGCTGTTTTTT
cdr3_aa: CASSSGTGVTGELFF

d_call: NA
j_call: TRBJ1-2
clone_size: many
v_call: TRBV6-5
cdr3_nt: TGTGCCAGCAGTTACTCAGGGGGTCGGTATGGCTACACCTTC
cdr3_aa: CASSYSGGRYGYTF

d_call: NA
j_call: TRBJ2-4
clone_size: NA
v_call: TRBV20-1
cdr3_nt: TGCAGTGCTAGTGGGGAACGTAGAAACATTCAGTACTTC
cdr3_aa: CSASGERRNIQYF

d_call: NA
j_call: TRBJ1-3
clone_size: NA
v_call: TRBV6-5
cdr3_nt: TGTGCCAGCAGTTATAATCATCAGGGAGCTGGAAACACCATATATTTT
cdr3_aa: CASSYNHQGAGNTIYF

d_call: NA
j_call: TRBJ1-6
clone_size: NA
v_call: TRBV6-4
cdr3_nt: TGTGCCAGCAGTGAGGAGGGAGGCGGCTCACCCCTCCACTTT
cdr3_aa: CASSEEGGGSPLHF

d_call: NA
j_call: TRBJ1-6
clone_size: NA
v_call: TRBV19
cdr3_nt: TGTGCCAGTAGTGCCAGGGGTGGCAATTCACCCCTCCACTTT
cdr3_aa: CASSARGGNSPLHF

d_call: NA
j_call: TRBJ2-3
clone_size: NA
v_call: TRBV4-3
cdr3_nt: TGCGCCAGCAGCCAAGATCCCAGGGGAGGTAGCACAGATACGCAGTATTTT
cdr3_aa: CASSQDPRGGSTDTQYF

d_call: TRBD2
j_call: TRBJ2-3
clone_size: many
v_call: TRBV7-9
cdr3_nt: TGTGCCAGCGCGGGAGGGCAGGGGCCAGATACGCAGTATTTT
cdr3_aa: CASAGGQGPDTQYF

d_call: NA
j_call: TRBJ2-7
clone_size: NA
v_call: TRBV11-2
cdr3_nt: TGTGCCAGCAGCTGGACCAGAATTGGCAGTTACGAGCAGTACTTC
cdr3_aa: CASSWTRIGSYEQYF

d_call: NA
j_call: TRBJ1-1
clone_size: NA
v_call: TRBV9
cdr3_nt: TGTGCCAGCAGCAGACGGGTCAGCCCCACTGAAGCTTTCTTT
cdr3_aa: CASSRRVSPTEAFF

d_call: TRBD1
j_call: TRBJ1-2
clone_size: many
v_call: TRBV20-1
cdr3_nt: TGCAGTGCTACAAGGGACAGGGCCGGGTATGGCTACACCTTC
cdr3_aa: CSATRDRAGYGYTF

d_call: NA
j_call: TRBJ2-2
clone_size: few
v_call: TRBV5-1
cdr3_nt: TGCGCCAGCAGCTTGGTGACTGGCTCGAACACCGGGGAGCTGTTTTTT
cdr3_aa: CASSLVTGSNTGELFF

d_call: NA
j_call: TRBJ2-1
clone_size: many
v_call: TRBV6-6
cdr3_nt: TGTGCCAGCAGTTACTCTACGGTTTACAATGAGCAGTTCTTC
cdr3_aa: CASSYSTVYNEQFF

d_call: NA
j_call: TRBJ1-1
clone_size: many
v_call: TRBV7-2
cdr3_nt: TGTGCCAGCAGCCTAGAGTCAAACACTGAAGCTTTCTTT
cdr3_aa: CASSLESNTEAFF

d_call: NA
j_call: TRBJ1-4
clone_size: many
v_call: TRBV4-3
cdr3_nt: TGCGCCAGCAGCCAAGATCGGGGGGCGGGAGAAAAACTGTTTTTT
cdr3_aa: CASSQDRGAGEKLFF

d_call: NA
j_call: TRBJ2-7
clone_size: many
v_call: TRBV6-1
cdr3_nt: TGTGCCGGGGGCCGAGGTACCTACGAGCAGTACTTC
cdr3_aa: CAGGRGTYEQYF

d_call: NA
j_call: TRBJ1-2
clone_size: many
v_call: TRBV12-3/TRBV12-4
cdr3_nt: TGTGCCAGCAGCTTTGGGGAGCGAGGGGGCTACACCTTC
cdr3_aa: CASSFGERGGYTF

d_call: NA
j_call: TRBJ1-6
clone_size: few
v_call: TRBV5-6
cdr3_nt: TGTGCCAGCAGCTTGCCGGGGGAGAGAACTTCACCCCTCCACTTT
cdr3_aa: CASSLPGERTSPLHF

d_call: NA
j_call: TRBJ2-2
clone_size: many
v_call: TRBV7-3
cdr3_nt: TGTGCCAGCAGGAGGGGAACCGGGGAGCTGTTTTTT
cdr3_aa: CASRRGTGELFF

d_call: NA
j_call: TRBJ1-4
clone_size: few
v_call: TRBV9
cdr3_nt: TGTGCCAGTGGTCCGGGGGGAACTAATGAAAAACTGTTTTTT
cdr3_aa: CASGPGGTNEKLFF

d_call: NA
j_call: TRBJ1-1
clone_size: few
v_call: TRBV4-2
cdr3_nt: TGTGCCAGCAGCCAAGATGAGGTGCAGGGAGCTTTCTTT
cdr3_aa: CASSQDEVQGAFF

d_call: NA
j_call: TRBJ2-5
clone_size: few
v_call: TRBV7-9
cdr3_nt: TGTGCCAGCAGCCCTCGTCTCGGGGAGCGAGTTATTGAGACCCAGTACTTC
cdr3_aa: CASSPRLGERVIETQYF

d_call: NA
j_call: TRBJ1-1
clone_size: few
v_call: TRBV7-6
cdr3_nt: TGTGCCAGCAGCTTAGCGACCGGGACGACGAACACTGAAGCTTTCTTT
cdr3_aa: CASSLATGTTNTEAFF

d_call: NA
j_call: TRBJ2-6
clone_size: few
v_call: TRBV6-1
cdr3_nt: TGTGCCAGCAGTGAAGAAGGGGTACAGGGTACTGCTGGGGCCAACGTCCTGACTTTC
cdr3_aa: CASSEEGVQGTAGANVLTF

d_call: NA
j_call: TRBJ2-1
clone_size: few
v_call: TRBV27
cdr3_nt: TGTGCCAGCAGCTTGGTTGGCTTAGGATCCTACAATGAGCAGTTCTTC
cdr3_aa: CASSLVGLGSYNEQFF

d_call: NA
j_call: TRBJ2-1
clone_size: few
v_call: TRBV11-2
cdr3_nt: TGTGCCAGCAGCTTAGGCTGGAGCTCCTACAATGAGCAGTTCTTC
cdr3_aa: CASSLGWSSYNEQFF

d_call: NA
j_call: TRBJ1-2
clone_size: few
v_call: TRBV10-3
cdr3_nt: TGTGCCATCAGTGTGGAGATCCGGGCCGCCAATGGCTACACCTTC
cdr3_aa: CAISVEIRAANGYTF

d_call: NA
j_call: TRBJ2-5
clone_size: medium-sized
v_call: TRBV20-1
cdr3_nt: TGCAGTGCTAGATTACCAACAGGGATGAGAGAGACCCAGTACTTC
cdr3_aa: CSARLPTGMRETQYF

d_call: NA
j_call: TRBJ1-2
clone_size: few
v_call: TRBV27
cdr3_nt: TGTGCCAGCAGTCCCCGTCGGGGACTTGCTGAGGCATTC
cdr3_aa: CASSPRRGLAEAF

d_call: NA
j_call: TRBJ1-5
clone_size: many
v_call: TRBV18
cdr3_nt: TGTGCCAGCTCACCAAATCGTGTTCCGACAGGTAGCAATCAGCCCCAGCATTTT
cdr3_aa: CASSPNRVPTGSNQPQHF

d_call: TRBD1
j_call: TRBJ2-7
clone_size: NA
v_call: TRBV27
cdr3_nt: TGTGCCAGCAGTTTGGGACAGGGAGACTACAAGCAGTACTTC
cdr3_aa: CASSLGQGDYKQYF

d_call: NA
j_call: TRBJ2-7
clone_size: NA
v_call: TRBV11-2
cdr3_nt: TGTGCCAGCCGAGCCTTAGTAGGGCGAGTTTACGAGCAGTACTTC
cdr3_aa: CASRALVGRVYEQYF

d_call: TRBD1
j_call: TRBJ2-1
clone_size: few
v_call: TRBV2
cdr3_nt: TGTGCCAGCAGTTATAACAGGGGCAATGAGCAGTTCTTC
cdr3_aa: CASSYNRGNEQFF

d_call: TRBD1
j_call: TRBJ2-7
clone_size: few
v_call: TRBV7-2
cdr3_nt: TGTGCCAGCAGCTCTCGCGGACAGGGATCAGCCTACGAGCAGTACTTC
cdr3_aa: CASSSRGQGSAYEQYF